This TCR beta chain derives from a study of OX40 agonist ivuxolimab in advanced cancers. For the study at large: At 0.01 to 10 mg/kg, ivuxolimab was administered intravenously to patients every 2 weeks. The dose-escalation cohort was approximately 80% male, with a mean age of around 60 years, ranging about 23 to 80. Therapy given before enrollment (anti-PD-1, anti-PD-L1 or anti-CTLA-4) was allowed, and 40% to 45% had some. Study findings and constraints: Also present in some nonresponders was a low level of normalized T-cell clonal expansion.

The CDR3 sequence is 15 residues long. Germline V gene sequence: CDR1 SGDLS, CDR2 YYNGEE. V trimming: 3 bases; J trimming: 4 bases; junction bases outside the gene matches: 3. Of note for this clone: Its antigen is unidentified.

Produced via immunoSEQ multiplex PCR; TCRdb's table is partial and in-frame only. The sample shows tens of thousands of clones, around 90% of them seen only once. This sequence originates from an adult with an advanced solid tumor such as melanoma, head and neck, liver or kidney cancer. The gene calls are TRBV9 and TRBJ2-1; 11 bases fit TRBD2. The starting material was CD4+ or CD8+ T cells sorted from blood, obtained in a trial of the OX40 agonist ivuxolimab. CDR3 nucleotide sequence: TGTGCCAGCAGCGCGGGACTAGCGGATTACAATGAGCAGTTCTTC. This translates into CASSAGLADYNEQFF.